A single sample is the source of the 13 T cell receptor beta chains below, sequenced in a study of T cells in Graves' hyperthyroidism and ophthalmopathy. Authors of the study amplified TCR beta CDR3 regions from RNA transcripts. RT-PCR in the first round (using the HTBI primer set) targeted the TCR CDR3. Via MiXCR, TCRdb re-called the multiplex PCR reads, giving one row per CDR3 protein. Found here are roughly 660,000 distinct CDR3 sequences, around 15% of them singletons; the top ten hold 15% to 17%. The sample was blood. These TCRs come from a man over 45 with Graves' hyperthyroidism.

Points on this clonotype: A much bigger clone sits one base away, suggesting this may be a read error. The chain uses TRBV5-1 and TRBJ2-5; D may be TRBD1 or TRBD2 (5 bases each). The V gene's germline CDR1 is SGHRS and CDR2 YFSETQ. The CDR3 is 13 residues long. In nucleotides, the CDR3 is TGCGCCAGCAGCTTGGGGCAGGGAGAGGCCCAGTACTTC. It yields the protein CASSLGQGEAQYF. Full variable domain (missing parts from reference TRBV5-1 and TRBJ2-5): KAGVTQTPRYLIKTRGQQVTLSCSPISGHRSVSWYQQTPGQGLQFLFEYFSETQRNKGNFPGRFSGRQFSNSRSEMNVSTLELGDSALYLCASSLGQGEAQYFGPGTRLLVL.

The rearrangement joins TRBV27 to TRBJ1-1; no reliable D call. CDR1 is MNHEY and CDR2 is SMNVEV in the germline V gene (reference sequence). Trimming removed 6 bases at V and 3 bases at J, with 11 bases between. The CDR3 runs 13 residues. CDR3 amino acids: CASRLTRDTEAFF. The CDR3 nucleotides read TGTGCCAGCAGATTGACCCGGGACACTGAAGCTTTCTTT.

This clonotype was seen a few times. The chain employs TRBV7-9 and TRBJ1-1; D gene unclear. This CDR3 is built from 15 residues. CDR1 and CDR2 (germline): SEHNR, FQNEAQ (reference sequence). Trimming took 3 bases from V and 3 from J, leaving 14 bases between them. The CDR3 reads CASSLGRSWDTEAFF. The CDR3, as DNA: TGTGCCAGCAGCTTGGGGAGGTCTTGGGACACTGAAGCTTTCTTT.

The sample holds many counts of this clonotype. The rearrangement uses TRBV15 and TRBJ2-5; 10 bases agree with TRBD2. V was clipped by 3 bases and J by 5 bases; unmatched bases: 9. In germline, CDR1 is LNHNV, CDR2 YYDKDF (reference sequence). The CDR3 covers 16 residues. This CDR3 reads CATSRLLAGAGETQYF. CDR3 coding DNA: TGTGCCACCAGCAGGTTGCTAGCGGGAGCTGGGGAGACCCAGTACTTC.

This clonotype was observed many times. The J gene is TRBJ2-5, the V gene TRBV29-1; D call uncertain. CDR1 and CDR2 (germline): SQVTM, ANQGSEA. The CDR3 has 11 residues. Trimming shortened V by 4 bases and J by 5 bases, and 8 bases separated the two germline ends. This CDR3 is CSVGERETQYF. CDR3 nucleotide sequence: TGCAGCGTTGGAGAGAGGGAGACCCAGTACTTC.

As concerns this clonotype: A read error may explain this, as a much larger clone is one base away. The rearrangement links TRBV30 to TRBJ2-3; TRBD1 aligns across 7 bases. CDR1 is GTSNPN, CDR2 SVGIG, per germline (reference sequence). This CDR3 comprises 15 residues. The CDR3 nucleotides read TGTGCCTGTAGTGTACAGGGACAGCACACAGATACGCAGTATTTT. Amino acids: CACSVQGQHTDTQYF.

This clonotype has a handful of counts. The chain joins TRBV6-5 to TRBJ1-1; D call uncertain. The CDR3 runs to 13 residues. Trimming shortened V by 2 bases and J by 1 base, and 5 bases separated the two germline ends. CDR1 MNHEY and CDR2 SVGAGI come from the germline V gene. The CDR3 loop is CASSYIRNTEAFF. DNA of the CDR3: TGTGCCAGCAGTTACATTAGGAACACTGAAGCTTTCTTT.

This chain uses TRBV16 with TRBJ1-1, with D possibly TRBD1 on 5 matching bases. The CDR3 runs 15 residues. The V gene's germline CDR1 is KGHSY and CDR2 FQNENV. Trimming took off 2 bases at V and 0 bases at J, with 10 bases between the two ends. CDR3 sequence reads: CASSQPGRMNTEAFF. The CDR3 DNA reads as TGTGCCAGCAGCCAACCAGGGCGTATGAACACTGAAGCTTTCTTT.

The CDR3 spells CASSPFSGELFF. The CDR3 DNA follows: TGCGCCAGCAGCCCTTTCTCCGGGGAGCTGTTTTTT. The chain employs TRBV4-1 and TRBJ2-2; D gene unclear. The V end lost 4 bases, the J end lost 6 bases, and 6 bases lay between the germline ends. The CDR3 covers 12 residues. Germline CDR1 is MGHRA and CDR2 is YSYEKL.

In this sample, this clonotype turned up a few times. The V and J genes are TRBV28 and TRBJ2-2; 12 bases align to TRBD2. The CDR3 covers 16 residues. Per germline, CDR1 MDHEN and CDR2 SYDVKM. Trimming took 4 bases from V and 7 from J; bases not matched to a gene: 7. The CDR3 here is CASSSASGRAFGELFF. The CDR3 DNA sequence: TGTGCCAGCAGTTCTGCTAGCGGGAGGGCCTTCGGGGAGCTGTTTTTT.

This clonotype was observed a few times. The CDR3 protein is CASSVEQFSGANVLTF. The DNA of the CDR3 is TGTGCCAGCAGCGTAGAACAGTTCTCTGGGGCCAACGTCCTGACTTTC. The chain employs TRBV9 and TRBJ2-6; D is undetermined. Trimming took off 0 bases at V and 0 bases at J, with 7 bases between the two ends. CDR3 size: 16 residues. Germline V gene sequence: CDR1 SGDLS, CDR2 YYNGEE.

This clonotype was detected many times. The rearrangement uses TRBV20-1 and TRBJ1-1; the D gene is possibly TRBD1 (5 bases). CDR1 DFQATT and CDR2 SNEGSKA come from the germline V gene (reference sequence). V was pared by 3 bases and J by 4 bases, with 9 bases between. This CDR3 has 12 amino acids. The CDR3 reads CSASDSFTEAFF. In DNA form, the CDR3 reads TGCAGTGCTAGCGACAGCTTCACTGAAGCTTTCTTT.

The rearrangement uses TRBV29-1 and TRBJ2-1; no reliable D call. This CDR3 has 13 amino acids. Looked up from germline, CDR1 is SQVTM and CDR2 is ANQGSEA. Trimming stripped 7 bases from V and 5 bases from J, with 15 bases between. CDR3 DNA: TGCAGCGCTCTTTTGTCCGTGGACAATGAGCAGTTCTTC. Translated: CSALLSVDNEQFF.